This TCR beta chain is from a study of neurological immune-mediated disorders. Regarding the study as a whole: The most TCR clonal expansion was seen in HTLV-1-associated myelopathy, and the least was seen in multiple sclerosis, which fell below healthy controls. None of the CDR3 amino acid sequences found in expanded clones was shared across subjects. This suggests that the TCR-beta repertoires were private in all groups.

TCRdb passed the 5' RACE reads through MiXCR, listing each CDR3 protein once. The sample comprises some 60,000 distinct CDR3 sequences, more than 7.5% of which are singletons, and 9.5% to 15% rests with the top ten. The CDR3 has 18 amino acids. Trimming took off 4 bases at V and 5 bases at J, with 26 bases between the two ends. The germline gives CDR1 SQVTM, CDR2 ANQGSEA. This clonotype was seen repeatedly, ten times or more. Antigen specificity is unknown. Documented time point: longitudinal time-point 2. The study used blood bank volunteers in Maryland, USA, as healthy controls. The unsorted libraries were made from 2 million PBMCs kept at -80 C.

This receptor was taken from a man aged 25 to 40 in good health. This rearrangement joins TRBV29-1 to TRBJ2-2, with D possibly being TRBD1 (6 bases). What was sequenced was PBMCs. The CDR3 sequence: CSVAPHGRGGLGTGELFF. CDR3 coding DNA: TGCAGCGTTGCGCCCCATGGCAGGGGCGGGTTGGGGACCGGGGAGCTGTTTTTT.